This section outlines one T cell receptor (beta chain) sequence together with its context. What it binds is unknown. The data were obtained in a study of OX40 agonist ivuxolimab in advanced cancers. Study-wide context: The patients received agonistic anti-OX40 (CD134) antibody ivuxolimab. Antecedent anti-PD-1, anti-PD-L1 or anti-CTLA-4 therapy was permissible, with around 40% having received some. The study's findings and limits: By week 6 at 0.1 to 3.0 mg/kg, blood CD4+ and CD8+ T cells had expanded clonally.

This table comes from immunoSEQ multiplex PCR, and its TCRdb copy is limited to in-frame clones, with some not included. The data hold roughly 74,000 clones, with 80% to 90% observed a single time. Looked up from germline, CDR1 is SGHNT and CDR2 is YYREEE (reference sequence). The CDR3 has 13 amino acids. V lost 0 bases and J lost 5, with 6 bases in between. Specimen: CD4+ or CD8+ T cells sorted from blood, collected in a trial of the OX40 agonist ivuxolimab. The V gene is TRBV5-4, the J gene TRBJ2-1; a possible D gene is TRBD2 (5 bases). This clonotype originated in an adult with an advanced solid tumor such as melanoma, head and neck, liver or kidney cancer. The CDR3 DNA reads as TGTGCCAGCAGCTTGGATAGCGACAATGAGCAGTTCTTC. This translates into CASSLDSDNEQFF. The variable domain in full, completed from reference TRBV5-4 and TRBJ2-1, reads ETGVTQSPTHLIKTRGQQVTLRCSSQSGHNTVSWYQQALGQGPQFIFQYYREEENGRGNFPPRFSGLQFPNYSSELNVNALELDDSALYLCASSLDSDNEQFFGPGTRLTVL.